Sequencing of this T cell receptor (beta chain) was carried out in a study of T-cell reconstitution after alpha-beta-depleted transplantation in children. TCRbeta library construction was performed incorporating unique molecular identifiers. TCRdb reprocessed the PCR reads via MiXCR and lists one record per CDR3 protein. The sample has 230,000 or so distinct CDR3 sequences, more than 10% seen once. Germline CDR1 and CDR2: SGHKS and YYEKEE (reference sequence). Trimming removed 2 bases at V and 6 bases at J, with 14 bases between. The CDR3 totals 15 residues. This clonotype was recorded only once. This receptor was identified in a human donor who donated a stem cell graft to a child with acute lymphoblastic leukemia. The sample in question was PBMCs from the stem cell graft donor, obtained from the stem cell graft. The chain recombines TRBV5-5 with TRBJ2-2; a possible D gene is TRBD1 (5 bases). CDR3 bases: TGTGCCAGCAGCTTCCTCGACAGTAACCCCGGGGAGCTGTTTTTT. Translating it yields CASSFLDSNPGELFF.